This is a list of T cell receptor beta chains from one sample in a study of cytomegalovirus exposure and HLA in healthy donors. Produced via immunoSEQ multiplex PCR; TCRdb's table is partial and in-frame only. The repertoire includes over 80,000 clones, about 85% of them detected once, and 20% to 25% sits in the top ten. Sequencing was carried out using PBMCs. These receptors came from a man between 18 and 29 years old in good health and CMV-seropositive. Each CDR3 is given with its conserved first and last residue. A D gene is named only where the DNA matches it firmly. Clone size is given for some rows only: seen once, a few or many times, or a class if the clone is expanded.

>.|TRBV28|once|TRBJ1-5
CASSSPTWGGSINQPQHF
TGTGCCAGCAGTTCACCAACCTGGGGAGGGTCAATCAATCAGCCCCAGCATTTT
>.|TRBV27|.|TRBJ2-1
CASRLSLGVYNEQFF
TGTGCCAGCAGACTCAGCCTCGGGGTATACAATGAGCAGTTCTTC
>.|TRBV27|few|TRBJ1-2
CASSPREALYGYTF
TGTGCCAGCAGTCCTCGAGAGGCTCTCTATGGCTACACCTTC
>TRBD2|TRBV7-9|.|TRBJ2-1
CASSWAGLANYNEQFF
TGTGCCAGCAGCTGGGCGGGACTAGCGAATTACAATGAGCAGTTCTTC
>.|TRBV21-1|.|TRBJ2-1
CASSKVPRWGEAGASGPYNEQFF
TGTGCCAGCAGCAAAGTTCCACGGTGGGGCGAGGCGGGAGCTTCGGGCCCCTACAATGAGCAGTTCTTC
>.|TRBV27|.|TRBJ1-1
CASSGVSEAFF
TGTGCCAGCAGCGGAGTAAGTGAAGCTTTCTTT
>.|TRBV12-5|.|TRBJ1-2
CASGLDSYGYTF
TGTGCTAGTGGTTTGGACAGCTATGGCTACACCTTC
>.|TRBV27|.|TRBJ1-4
CASSLSQGEEKLFF
TGTGCCAGCAGTTTATCACAGGGTGAGGAAAAACTGTTTTTT
>.|TRBV6-1|.|TRBJ1-1
CASSDEGMRTEAFF
TGTGCCAGCAGTGATGAGGGTATGCGCACTGAAGCTTTCTTT
>TRBD2|TRBV10-3|.|TRBJ2-3
CAISPTGGGDTQYF
TGTGCCATCAGCCCTACCGGGGGGGGAGATACGCAGTATTTT
>.|TRBV27|.|TRBJ2-1
CASSLSGHPVSYNEQFF
TGTGCCAGCAGTTTATCGGGACACCCTGTCTCCTACAATGAGCAGTTCTTC
>.|TRBV9|.|TRBJ2-3
CASSANRAGTDTQYF
TGTGCCAGCAGCGCCAACAGGGCCGGCACAGATACGCAGTATTTT
>TRBD1|TRBV2|.|TRBJ2-5
CASSGGTGLRETQYF
TGTGCCAGCAGTGGCGGGACAGGGTTGCGGGAGACCCAGTACTTC
>TRBD1|TRBV28|.|TRBJ1-2
CASSSRTGPEETF
TGTGCCAGCAGTTCAAGGACAGGGCCCGAAGAAACCTTC
>.|TRBV29-1|.|TRBJ2-3
CSGARDRSTDTQYF
TGCAGCGGCGCGCGGGACAGAAGCACAGATACGCAGTATTTT
>TRBD2|TRBV7-6|.|TRBJ2-5
CASSFNPPISGSFQETQYF
TGTGCCAGCAGCTTCAACCCCCCGATTAGCGGGAGCTTCCAAGAGACCCAGTACTTC
>.|TRBV2|.|TRBJ1-1
CASRGQVNTEAFF
TGTGCCAGCAGGGGACAAGTGAACACTGAAGCTTTCTTT
>TRBD2|TRBV2|.|TRBJ2-1
CASSQGLAGNNEQFF
TGTGCCAGCAGCCAGGGTCTAGCGGGGAACAATGAGCAGTTCTTC
>.|TRBV29-1|.|TRBJ2-5
CSVTEETQYF
TGCAGCGTTACTGAAGAGACCCAGTACTTC
>.|TRBV6-1|.|TRBJ2-3
CASSEAGELGLTDTQYF
TGTGCCAGCAGTGAAGCAGGAGAACTTGGCCTCACAGATACGCAGTATTTT
>TRBD2|TRBV5-4|.|TRBJ2-1
CASSLAPGGGQNEQFF
TGTGCCAGCAGCTTGGCGCCGGGAGGGGGTCAAAATGAGCAGTTCTTC
>TRBD1|TRBV10-3|few|TRBJ2-7
CATRGTGSYEQYF
TGTGCCACCCGGGGGACAGGGTCCTACGAGCAGTACTTC
>TRBD1|TRBV28|.|TRBJ2-1
CASSFGAGGLSYNEQFF
TGTGCCAGCAGTTTCGGGGCAGGGGGCCTATCCTACAATGAGCAGTTCTTC
>.|TRBV2|.|TRBJ2-1
CASSAGDSWNEQFF
TGTGCCAGCAGTGCGGGGGATTCGTGGAATGAGCAGTTCTTC
>.|TRBV9|.|TRBJ2-1
CASSPPPEDGQFF
TGTGCCAGCAGCCCACCCCCGGAGGATGGGCAGTTCTTC
>.|TRBV2|once|TRBJ2-7
CASRRGGTTYEQYF
TGTGCCAGCAGGCGGGGCGGGACCACCTACGAGCAGTACTTC
>.|TRBV27|.|TRBJ2-2
CASTLYPGTGELFF
TGTGCCAGCACCCTATATCCGGGAACCGGGGAGCTGTTTTTT
>.|TRBV19|.|TRBJ2-5
CASSIGTNQETQYF
TGTGCCAGTAGTATCGGGACAAACCAAGAGACCCAGTACTTC
>TRBD1|TRBV7-9|.|TRBJ2-7
CASSPPTGTGIYEQYF
TGTGCCAGCAGCCCTCCTACCGGGACAGGGATCTACGAGCAGTACTTC
>TRBD2|TRBV5-1|.|TRBJ2-1
CASSLPLAGGIDEQFF
TGCGCCAGCAGCCTCCCTTTGGCGGGAGGAATCGATGAGCAGTTCTTC
>TRBD1|TRBV6-6|once|TRBJ1-1
CASNLDRGNTEAFF
TGTGCCAGCAATCTAGACAGGGGGAACACTGAAGCTTTCTTT
>.|TRBV30|.|TRBJ1-2
CAWDDSSYGYTF
TGTGCCTGGGACGACAGTTCCTATGGCTACACCTTC
>TRBD1|TRBV10-3|.|TRBJ1-2
CAISESRTGALNYGYTF
TGTGCCATCAGTGAGTCGAGGACAGGGGCGTTGAACTATGGCTACACCTTC
>.|TRBV28|.|TRBJ2-3
CASSLSGVGTDTQYF
TGTGCCAGCAGTTTGTCAGGGGTAGGCACAGATACGCAGTATTTT
>.|TRBV5-1|.|TRBJ2-1
CASWTPGSYNEQFF
TGCGCCAGCTGGACTCCTGGCTCCTACAATGAGCAGTTCTTC
>TRBD1|TRBV30|.|TRBJ2-7
CAWSTPGGEQYF
TGTGCCTGGAGTACCCCAGGGGGCGAGCAGTACTTC
>.|TRBV6-5|.|TRBJ1-2
CASSYEGNYGYTF
TGTGCCAGCAGTTACGAGGGCAACTATGGCTACACCTTC
>.|TRBV9|many|TRBJ2-7
CASSVEAGIQYEQYF
TGTGCCAGCAGCGTAGAGGCCGGGATTCAATACGAGCAGTACTTC
>.|TRBV28|.|TRBJ1-4
CASSLMGGIGEKLFF
TGTGCCAGCAGTTTAATGGGAGGAATTGGTGAAAAACTGTTTTTT
>TRBD1|TRBV11-3|.|TRBJ1-2
CASSLTGVDYGYTF
TGTGCCAGCAGCTTAACAGGGGTAGACTATGGCTACACCTTC
>TRBD1|TRBV15|.|TRBJ1-2
CATSRDRTGFYGYTF
TGTGCCACCAGCAGAGATAGGACAGGGTTCTATGGCTACACCTTC
>.|TRBV9|.|TRBJ1-3
CASSLQTGQGNTIYF
TGTGCCAGCAGCTTACAAACAGGGCAGGGAAACACCATATATTTT
>.|TRBV5-6|.|TRBJ2-2
CASSLTTGELFF
TGTGCCAGCAGCTTAACAACCGGGGAGCTGTTTTTT
>TRBD2|TRBV6-5|.|TRBJ2-7
CASSYAREGHEQYF
TGTGCCAGCAGCTATGCCCGGGAGGGCCACGAGCAGTACTTC
>.|TRBV28|.|TRBJ1-3
CASSSARNTIYF
TGTGCCAGCAGTTCCGCGCGAAACACCATATATTTT
>.|TRBV11-2|.|TRBJ2-3
CASSLGGDTQYF
TGTGCCAGCAGCTTGGGGGGAGATACGCAGTATTTT
>.|TRBV28|.|TRBJ2-2
CASIQEGELFF
TGTGCCAGCATACAGGAAGGGGAGCTGTTTTTT
>TRBD1|TRBV18|.|TRBJ2-5
CASSPTGKETQYF
TGTGCCAGCTCACCGACAGGGAAAGAGACCCAGTACTTC
>TRBD1|TRBV7-2|.|TRBJ2-3
CASSRRDRFTDTQYF
TGTGCCAGCAGCAGACGGGACAGGTTCACAGATACGCAGTATTTT
>.|TRBV5-4|.|TRBJ2-2
CASSRGASRGPPGELFF
TGTGCCAGCAGCCGCGGGGCGTCAAGGGGCCCCCCCGGGGAGCTGTTTTTT
>.|TRBV5-1|.|TRBJ2-7
CASNLGGSEQYF
TGCGCCAGCAACTTAGGGGGATCCGAGCAGTACTTC
>TRBD1|TRBV5-1|.|TRBJ1-2
CASSLGQGAYNGYTF
TGCGCCAGCAGCTTGGGACAGGGGGCATATAATGGCTACACCTTC